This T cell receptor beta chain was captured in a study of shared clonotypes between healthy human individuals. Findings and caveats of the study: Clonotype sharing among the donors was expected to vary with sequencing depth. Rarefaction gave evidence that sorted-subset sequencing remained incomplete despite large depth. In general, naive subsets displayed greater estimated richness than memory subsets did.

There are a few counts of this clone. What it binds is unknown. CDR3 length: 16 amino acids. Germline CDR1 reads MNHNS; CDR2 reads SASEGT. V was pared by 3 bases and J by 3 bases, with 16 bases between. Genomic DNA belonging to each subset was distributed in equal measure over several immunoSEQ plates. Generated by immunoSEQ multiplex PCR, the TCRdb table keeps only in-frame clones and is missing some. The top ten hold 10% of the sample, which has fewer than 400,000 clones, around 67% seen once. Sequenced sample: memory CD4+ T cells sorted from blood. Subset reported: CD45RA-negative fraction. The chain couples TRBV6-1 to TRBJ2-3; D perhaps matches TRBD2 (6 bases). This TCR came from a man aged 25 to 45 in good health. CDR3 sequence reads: CASSDKWEAETDTQYF. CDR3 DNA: TGTGCCAGCAGTGACAAGTGGGAGGCCGAGACAGATACGCAGTATTTT.